One sample yielded the 17 T cell receptor beta chains listed below, sequenced in a study of blood T cells in healthy people across ages. Primers used in a second PCR of about 6 to 11 cycles were a sample-barcoded 5' primer and a J-beta primer mix. TCRdb itself ran the 5' RACE reads through MiXCR, one entry per CDR3 protein. Altogether about 670,000 distinct CDR3 sequences are present, less than 45% being singletons, with the ten largest covering about 32%. The sequenced sample consisted of blood. These receptors were taken from a man at least 80 years old in good health.

The rearrangement joins TRBV7-2 to TRBJ2-1; D not certain. Trimming took off 7 bases at V and 8 bases at J, with 9 bases between the two ends. The CDR3 spans 11 residues. Looked up from germline, CDR1 is SGHTA and CDR2 is FQGNSA. DNA for the CDR3: TGTGCCAGCACCCCCGGTGATGAGCAGTTCTTC. Translating gives CASTPGDEQFF.

This clonotype turned up a few times. The CDR3 here is CASSQMGLPTHTQYF. Written as DNA, the CDR3 is TGTGCCAGCAGCCAAATGGGACTACCCACCCATACGCAGTATTTT. The rearrangement links TRBV14 to TRBJ2-3, with 7 positions matching TRBD2. In germline, CDR1 is SGHDN, CDR2 FVKESK. CDR3 length: 15 amino acids. V gave up 2 bases and J gave up 7 bases; unmatched junction bases: 9.

Concerning this clonotype: Its ends do not fully match the called genes, so a read error is possible. This chain connects TRBV6-2 or TRBV6-3 to TRBJ2-1, with TRBD2 identical over 13 bases. With the DNA end fitting TRBJ2-7 better, the J assignment may be wrong. CDR3 size: 19 residues. The germline CDR1 and CDR2 sequences are MNHEY and SVGEGT. CDR3 nucleotide sequence: TGTGCCAGCCGTTACTTCTTGACTAGCGGGAGGAAGGCCTACAATGAGCAGTACTTC. Translating gives CASRYFLTSGRKAYNEQYF.

This chain uses TRBV4-3 with TRBJ2-5; 9 bases align to TRBD1. J lost 11 bases, V lost 0 bases, and 19 bases had no gene match. The CDR3 loop spans 18 amino acids. CDR1 is LGHNA, CDR2 YSLEER, per germline. As DNA, the CDR3 is TGCGCCAGCAGCCAAGAGGGACAGGGATACCTCTCCTACAATGAGCAGTACTTC. This sequence encodes CASSQEGQGYLSYNEQYF.

The table lists this clonotype with many counts. The V and J genes are TRBV7-2 and TRBJ2-5, with D tentatively TRBD2 (5 bases). Trimming removed 4 bases from V and 4 bases from J, with 22 bases in between. This CDR3 is built from 17 residues. The germline gives CDR1 SGHTA, CDR2 FQGNSA. In DNA form, the CDR3 reads TGTGCCAGCAGCTCCACCCCGGGGTGGCTAGGCGGAGAGACCCAGTACTTC. Translation: CASSSTPGWLGGETQYF.

This sequence joins TRBV18 and TRBJ1-6, with 9 nucleotides matching TRBD1. Germline loops: CDR1 KGHSH, CDR2 LQKENI. Trimming removed 2 bases from V and 6 bases from J; junction bases left unmatched: 2. CDR3 length: 15 residues. The CDR3 region is CASSPLGQGNSPLHF. The CDR3 bases are TGTGCCAGCTCACCATTGGGACAGGGTAATTCACCCCTCCACTTT.

This clonotype has just a few counts. V usage is TRBV2 and J usage is TRBJ2-3; TRBD1 might be the D (5 bases). The CDR3 sequence is 12 residues long. The germline V gene has CDR1 SNHLY and CDR2 FYNNEI. V lost 6 bases, J lost 9 bases, and 13 bases lay in between. Written as DNA, the CDR3 is TGTGCCAGCAGGGGGCTAGAGGTCACGCAGTATTTT. The encoded protein is CASRGLEVTQYF.

On this clonotype: A read error is possible here, since a much larger clone lies one base away. The rearrangement joins TRBV20-1 to TRBJ2-5, with 8 bases that match TRBD2. The CDR3 contains 14 residues. The germline V gene encodes CDR1 DFQATT and CDR2 SNEGSKA (reference sequence). V lost 1 base, J lost 11 bases, and 12 bases stayed unmatched. The CDR3 sequence: CSARVLAGNNEQYF. Written as DNA, the CDR3 is TGCAGTGCTAGAGTCCTAGCGGGCAATAATGAGCAGTACTTC.

This chain links TRBV2 with TRBJ2-1; no clear D gene. Trimming took 4 bases from V and 8 from J, leaving 3 bases between them. The CDR3 spans 10 residues. Germline V CDR1 and CDR2: SNHLY, FYNNEI. The DNA for the CDR3 is TGTGCCAGCAGTGTCTATGAGCAGTTCTTC. Its translation is CASSVYEQFF.

The genes are TRBV7-9 and TRBJ2-5; D is unresolved. The V end lost 0 bases, the J end lost 0 bases, and 8 bases lay between the germline ends. The CDR3 is made up of 15 amino acids. In germline, CDR1 is SEHNR, CDR2 FQNEAQ (reference sequence). The CDR3: CASSLAGQHQETQYF. For the CDR3, the DNA is TGTGCCAGCAGCTTAGCTGGCCAGCACCAAGAGACCCAGTACTTC.

The chain is built from TRBV27 and TRBJ2-5, with unresolved D. This CDR3 region has 14 residues. Germline V CDR1 and CDR2: MNHEY, SMNVEV (reference sequence). V was trimmed by 5 bases and J by 2 bases, leaving 12 bases between them. The CDR3 nucleotides read TGTGCCAGCAGTGTAGGAAGGTTACAAGAGACCCAGTACTTC. The encoded protein is CASSVGRLQETQYF.

This clonotype came up many times. CDR3 amino acids: CSVEAGASYNEQFF. The CDR3, as DNA: TGCAGCGTTGAAGCGGGGGCCTCCTACAATGAGCAGTTCTTC. The chain has TRBV29-1 and TRBJ2-1; the D call may be TRBD1 or TRBD2 (6 bases each). CDR1 is SQVTM, CDR2 ANQGSEA, per germline. Trimming shortened V by 1 base and J by 0 bases, and 7 bases separated the two germline ends. The CDR3 is made up of 14 amino acids.

The sample holds many counts of this clonotype. Possible read error: a much larger clone is one base away. V gene TRBV29-1 combines with J gene TRBJ2-5, with 10 bases identical to TRBD1. This CDR3 has 14 residues. With V trimmed by 3 bases and J by 11 bases, 12 bases remained unmatched. Germline loops: CDR1 SQVTM, CDR2 ANQGSEA. CDR3 loop: CSVDTGQGVNEQYF. DNA for the CDR3: TGCAGCGTTGATACTGGACAGGGGGTCAATGAGCAGTACTTC.

This clonotype turned up a few times. The J gene is TRBJ2-7, the V gene TRBV27; D may be TRBD1 (5 bases). Germline V gene data show CDR1 as MNHEY and CDR2 as SMNVEV (reference sequence). CDR3 length: 15 amino acids. Deletions cut 5 bases from V and 2 bases from J, with 16 bases between. CDR3 sequence: CASSPQDRFPYEQYF. CDR3 coding DNA: TGTGCCAGCAGTCCCCAAGACAGATTTCCCTACGAGCAGTACTTC.

Regarding this clonotype: A clone one base away is much larger, so this may be a read error. The chain's CDR3 is CPSSQDRIEGEQYF. The CDR3 nucleotides are TGCCCCAGCAGCCAAGATCGCATTGAGGGCGAGCAGTACTTC. The chain is built from TRBV4-3 and TRBJ2-4; D is perhaps TRBD2 (5 bases). The J call may be mistaken, given a closer DNA end match to TRBJ2-7. Germline V lookup: CDR1 LGHNA, CDR2 YSLEER. CDR3 length: 14 residues.

This clonotype was detected many times. J is TRBJ2-7 and V is TRBV4-1; D uncertain. The V gene's germline CDR1 is MGHRA and CDR2 YSYEKL. The ends were cut back, 7 bases at V and 2 bases at J, with 12 bases in the middle. There are 13 residues in the CDR3. CDR3 residues: CASKQDGTYEQYF. CDR3 DNA: TGCGCCAGCAAGCAAGACGGAACCTACGAGCAGTACTTC.

This chain connects TRBV20-1 to TRBJ2-5, with TRBD1 identical over 10 bases. The CDR3 covers 15 residues. The germline V gene has CDR1 DFQATT and CDR2 SNEGSKA (reference sequence). J gave up 1 base and V 5 bases, and 7 bases lay outside the gene matches. The CDR3 protein is CSARRDRGIQETQYF. CDR3 sequence (DNA): TGCAGTGCTCGCCGGGACAGGGGTATCCAAGAGACCCAGTACTTC.